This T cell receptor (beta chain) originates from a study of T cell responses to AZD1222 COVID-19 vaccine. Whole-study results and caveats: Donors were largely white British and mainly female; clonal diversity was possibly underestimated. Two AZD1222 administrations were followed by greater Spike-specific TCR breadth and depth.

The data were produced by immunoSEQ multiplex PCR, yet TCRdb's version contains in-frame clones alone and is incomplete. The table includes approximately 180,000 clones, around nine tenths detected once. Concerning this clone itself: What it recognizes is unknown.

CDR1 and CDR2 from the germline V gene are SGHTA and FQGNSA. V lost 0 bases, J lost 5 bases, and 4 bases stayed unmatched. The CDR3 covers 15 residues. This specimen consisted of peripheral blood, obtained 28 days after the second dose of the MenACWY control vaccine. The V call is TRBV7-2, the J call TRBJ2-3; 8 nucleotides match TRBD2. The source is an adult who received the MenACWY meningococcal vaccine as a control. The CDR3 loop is CASSLASLAGDTQYF. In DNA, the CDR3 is TGTGCCAGCAGCTTAGCGTCCCTAGCGGGAGATACGCAGTATTTT.